This entry lists 4 T cell receptor beta chains sequenced from one sample in a study of T-cell reconstitution after alpha-beta-depleted transplantation in children. A TCRbeta library incorporating unique molecular identifiers was prepared. TCRdb fed the PCR reads into MiXCR, producing one record per CDR3 protein. The table has about 230,000 distinct CDR3 sequences, 11% seen once. The sample consisted of PBMCs, taken before TCRalphabeta/CD19-depleted stem cell transplant. These receptors were obtained from a child under two years old with acute myeloid leukemia, due to receive a stem cell transplant.

This clonotype came up many times. This chain joins TRBV24-1 and TRBJ2-1; the match to TRBD2 covers 9 bases. The germline gives CDR1 KGHDR, CDR2 SFDVKD. The CDR3 covers 16 residues. V lost 0 bases to trimming and J lost 5 bases; unmatched junction nucleotides: 4. In nucleotides, the CDR3 is TGTGCCACCAGTGATTTGTCACTAGCGGGTAACAATGAGCAGTTCTTC. This translates into CATSDLSLAGNNEQFF.

This clonotype was counted ten times or more. The gene calls are TRBV12-3 or TRBV12-4 and TRBJ2-3; D gene ambiguous. The CDR3 runs 14 residues. Trimming removed 3 bases at V and 4 bases at J, with 11 bases between. Here the CDR3 reads CASSFSSGPDTQYF. CDR3 coding DNA: TGTGCCAGCAGTTTTTCGAGTGGGCCAGATACGCAGTATTTT.

This clonotype occurred many times. This chain uses TRBV4-2 with TRBJ1-3; 9 nucleotides match TRBD1. The CDR3 is 15 amino acids. The germline CDR1 and CDR2 sequences are LGHNA and YNFKEQ. After removal of 5 bases from V and 2 bases from J, the junction contained 4 bases not matched to a gene. In nucleotides, the CDR3 is TGTGCCAGCAGCACAGGGGGCTTCACTGGAAACACCATATATTTT. Amino acid sequence: CASSTGGFTGNTIYF.

With regard to this clonotype: A much larger clone lies one base from this, so it may be a read error. The genes are TRBV6-5 and TRBJ2-5; the D is unclear. The CDR3 extends over 13 amino acids. Between the trimmed V and J ends, which lost 0 bases and 6 bases, there was a span of 8 bases. Germline V lookup: CDR1 MNHEY, CDR2 SVGAGI. The CDR3 protein is CASSYSRQQTQYF. CDR3 DNA: TGTGCCAGCAGTTACTCCCGGCAACAGACCCAGTACTTC.